This T cell receptor beta chain originates from a study of early T cells in non-severe SARS-CoV-2 infection. The CDR3 runs 12 residues. From germline, CDR1 is SQVTM and CDR2 ANQGSEA. Details on this clonotype: One end of the junction fails to match germline, which may point to a read error.

One entry per CDR3 protein results from TCRdb running MiXCR on the 5' RACE reads. The sample yields approximately 74,000 distinct CDR3 sequences, more than 13% seen once. This chain joins TRBV29-1 and TRBJ2-2, with a possible D match to TRBD2 (5 bases). The sequencing sample was made of whole blood. The TCR comes from an adult who was a healthcare worker with PCR-confirmed SARS-CoV-2 infection or an uninfected control (not recorded which). The CDR3 region is CSVGWNTGELLF. CDR3 coding DNA: TGCAGCGTTGGCTGGAACACCGGGGAGCTGCTTTTT.